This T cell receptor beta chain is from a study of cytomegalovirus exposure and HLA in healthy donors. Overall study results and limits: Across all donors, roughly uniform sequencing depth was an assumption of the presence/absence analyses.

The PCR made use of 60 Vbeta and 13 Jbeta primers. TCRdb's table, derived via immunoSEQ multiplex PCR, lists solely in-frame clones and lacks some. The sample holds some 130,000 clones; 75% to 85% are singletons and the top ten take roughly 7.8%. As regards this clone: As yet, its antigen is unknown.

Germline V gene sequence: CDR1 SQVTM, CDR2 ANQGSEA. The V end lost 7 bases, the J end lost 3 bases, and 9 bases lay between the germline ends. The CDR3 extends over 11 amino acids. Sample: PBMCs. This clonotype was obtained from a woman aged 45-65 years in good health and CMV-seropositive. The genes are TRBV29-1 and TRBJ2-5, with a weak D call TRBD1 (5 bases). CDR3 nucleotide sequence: TGCAGCGCAAGACAGAAAGAGACCCAGTACTTC. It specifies CSARQKETQYF.